Reported below is one T cell receptor beta chain. This clone was recorded many times. What antigen it recognizes has not been identified. Base qualities are missing; no much larger clone stands one base away. The protocol used for the library was PCR. Sequencing was performed on an Illumina HiSeq 4000. High-throughput sequencing was used to profile the TCR beta-chain CDR3 region of each patient. The source study handled its data this way. A classifier to discriminate distant-metastatic papillary thyroid cancer patients was built from CDR3 differences across clinicopathological groups. The Shannon index was used to assess repertoire diversity, and the Morisita-Horn index was used to assess tumor-blood repertoire similarity. Using fastp trimming at Q25 and MiXCR clonotype assembly, TCRdb reanalyzed the public sequencing data and kept in-frame beta chains. None of the V and J calls come from the authors' own analysis; TCRdb made them. The sample table lists 45,000 to 50,000 clones, more than 20% of them with a count of one. The ten most abundant clones make up more than 3% of the sample.

The entry originates in a study of metastatic and nonmetastatic thyroid tumors (TCRdb year 2020). Turning to the overall study: For patients with malignant and with benign thyroid disease, the researchers compared repertoires between peripheral blood samples and tumor or nodule tissue samples.

What the research found in general, with its limitations: TCR beta diversity was reported as significantly higher in malignant tumors than in benign nodules, in both blood and tumor samples.

The germline V gene encodes CDR1 MDHEN and CDR2 SYDVKM. The CDR3 measures 15 amino acids from cysteine to phenylalanine. Here the CDR3 DNA is all that survives: 45 bases in frame from base 1. Relative to germline, V is 4 bases shorter and J is 4 bases shorter, with 16 bases between their ends. Before undergoing thyroid surgery, none of the patients had been given any kind of treatment. The study retrospectively analysed patient clinical samples collected from the early 2010s to the late 2010s using T-cell receptor beta sequencing. The sequence was obtained from a male donor with papillary thyroid cancer or a benign thyroid nodule (not recorded which). Some clones in this sample may be carry-over from other donors' samples. The sequence is built from TRBV28 and TRBJ1-2; too little of a D gene remains to name it. The sample taken for sequencing was blood. The DNA sequence reads TGTGCCAGCAGTTGGGCCCCTCGGCCGTTCTATGGCTACACCTTC. Its translation reads: CASSWAPRPFYGYTF.